The clone carrying this T cell receptor beta chain has more than one count but fewer than ten. Through template switching, a universal primer site was introduced, and the cDNA contained unique molecular identifiers. Each CDR3 protein is one row after TCRdb ran MiXCR on the 5' RACE reads. The sample lists under 350,000 distinct CDR3 sequences; over 8.5% were seen once. This sample is drawn from a study of identical twins. The CDR3 loop spans 15 amino acids. Germline V gene lookup returns CDR1 SGHRS and CDR2 YFSETQ. The V end lost 2 bases, the J end lost 2 bases, and 10 bases lay between the germline ends. The data also belong to a second study, concerning yellow fever vaccine responses in identical twins. This second study notes: Reportedly, twins showed a vaccine T cell response that looked partly convergent and partly personalized.

The sequenced material came from CD8+ T cells sorted from blood. The clonotype originates from a woman between 18 and 30 years old in good health. This chain connects TRBV5-1 to TRBJ2-2; D is possibly TRBD1 (5 bases). CDR3 nucleotides: TGCGCCAGCAGCTTTTGGGGCGCAAACACCGGGGAGCTGTTTTTT. This encodes CASSFWGANTGELFF.